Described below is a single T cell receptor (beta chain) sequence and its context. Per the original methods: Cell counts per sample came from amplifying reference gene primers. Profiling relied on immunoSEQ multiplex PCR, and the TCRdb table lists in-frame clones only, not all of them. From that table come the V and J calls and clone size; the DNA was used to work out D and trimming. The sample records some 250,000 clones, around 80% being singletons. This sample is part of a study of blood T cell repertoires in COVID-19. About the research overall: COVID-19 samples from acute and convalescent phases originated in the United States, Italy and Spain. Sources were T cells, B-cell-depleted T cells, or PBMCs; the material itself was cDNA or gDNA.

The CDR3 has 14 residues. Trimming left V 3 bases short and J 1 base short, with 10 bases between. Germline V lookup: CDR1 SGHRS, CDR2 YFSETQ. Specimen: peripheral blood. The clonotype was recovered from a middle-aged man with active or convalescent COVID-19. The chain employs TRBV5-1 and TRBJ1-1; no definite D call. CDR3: CASSSLGGNTEAFF. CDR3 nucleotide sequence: TGCGCCAGCAGCTCCCTTGGAGGGAACACTGAAGCTTTCTTT.